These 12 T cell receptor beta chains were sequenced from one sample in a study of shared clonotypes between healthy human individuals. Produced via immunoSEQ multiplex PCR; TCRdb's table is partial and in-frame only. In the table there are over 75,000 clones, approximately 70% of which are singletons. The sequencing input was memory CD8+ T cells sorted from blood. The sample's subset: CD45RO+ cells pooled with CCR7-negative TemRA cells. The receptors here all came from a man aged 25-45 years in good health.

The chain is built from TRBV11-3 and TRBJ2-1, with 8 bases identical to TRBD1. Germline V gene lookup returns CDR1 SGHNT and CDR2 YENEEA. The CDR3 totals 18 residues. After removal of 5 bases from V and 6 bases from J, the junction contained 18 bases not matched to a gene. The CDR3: CASSRYRPDRGRGNEQFF. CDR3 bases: TGTGCCAGCAGCCGATATAGACCCGACAGGGGAAGGGGCAATGAGCAGTTCTTC.

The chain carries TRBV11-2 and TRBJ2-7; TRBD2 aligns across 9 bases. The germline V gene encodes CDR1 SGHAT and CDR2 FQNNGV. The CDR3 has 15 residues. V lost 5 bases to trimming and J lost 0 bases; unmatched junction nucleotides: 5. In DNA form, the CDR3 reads TGTGCCAGCAGCATGACTAGCGGAGGCTCCTACGAGCAGTACTTC. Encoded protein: CASSMTSGGSYEQYF.

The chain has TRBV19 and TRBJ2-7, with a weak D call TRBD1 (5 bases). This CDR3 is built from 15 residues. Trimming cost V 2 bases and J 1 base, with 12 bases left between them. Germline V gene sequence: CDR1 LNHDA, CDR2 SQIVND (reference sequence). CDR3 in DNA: TGTGCCAGTAGTATACTATCAGGGCAATCCTACGAGCAGTACTTC. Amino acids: CASSILSGQSYEQYF.

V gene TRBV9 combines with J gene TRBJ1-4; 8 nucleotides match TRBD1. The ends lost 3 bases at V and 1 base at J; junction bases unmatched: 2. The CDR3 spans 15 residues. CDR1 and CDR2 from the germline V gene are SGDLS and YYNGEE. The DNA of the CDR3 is TGTGCCAGCAGCGCCGGACAGGGAACTAATGAAAAACTGTTTTTT. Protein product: CASSAGQGTNEKLFF.

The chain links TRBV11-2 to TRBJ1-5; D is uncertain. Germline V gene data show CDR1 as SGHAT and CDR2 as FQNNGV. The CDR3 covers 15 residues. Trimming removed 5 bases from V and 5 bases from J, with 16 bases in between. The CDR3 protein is CASSKSSGADQPQHF. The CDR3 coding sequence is TGTGCCAGCAGCAAATCTTCGGGCGCGGATCAGCCCCAGCATTTT.

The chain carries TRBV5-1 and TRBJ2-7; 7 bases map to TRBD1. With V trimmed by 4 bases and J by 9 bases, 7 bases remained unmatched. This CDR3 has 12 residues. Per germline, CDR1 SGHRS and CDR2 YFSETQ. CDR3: CASSAVGDRQYF. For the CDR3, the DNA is TGCGCCAGCAGCGCGGTGGGGGACAGGCAGTACTTC.

This chain's CDR3 is CASSSRNNEQFF. The CDR3 DNA is TGTGCCAGCAGCTCTAGGAACAATGAGCAGTTCTTC. The genes are TRBV5-4 and TRBJ2-1, with no clear D. This CDR3 is 12 amino acids long. Trimming shortened V by 3 bases and J by 5 bases, and 6 bases separated the two germline ends. From germline, CDR1 is SGHNT and CDR2 YYREEE (reference sequence).

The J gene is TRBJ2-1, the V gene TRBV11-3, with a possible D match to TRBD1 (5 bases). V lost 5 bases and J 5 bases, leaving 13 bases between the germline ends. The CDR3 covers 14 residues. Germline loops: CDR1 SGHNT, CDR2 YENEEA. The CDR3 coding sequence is TGTGCCAGCAGCGACAGTGACGGGCACAATGAGCAGTTCTTC. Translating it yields CASSDSDGHNEQFF.

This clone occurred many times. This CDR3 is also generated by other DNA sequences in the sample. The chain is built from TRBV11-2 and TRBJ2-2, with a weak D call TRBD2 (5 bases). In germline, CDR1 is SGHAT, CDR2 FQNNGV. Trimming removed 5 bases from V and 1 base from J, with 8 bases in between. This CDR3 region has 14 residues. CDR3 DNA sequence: TGTGCCAGCAGCAGACGGGGGAACACCGGGGAGCTGTTTTTT. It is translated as CASSRRGNTGELFF.

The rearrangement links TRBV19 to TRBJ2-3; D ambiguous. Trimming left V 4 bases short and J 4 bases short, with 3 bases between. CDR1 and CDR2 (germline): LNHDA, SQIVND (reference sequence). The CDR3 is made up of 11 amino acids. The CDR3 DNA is TGTGCCAGTAGTACTTCAGATACGCAGTATTTT. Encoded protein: CASSTSDTQYF.

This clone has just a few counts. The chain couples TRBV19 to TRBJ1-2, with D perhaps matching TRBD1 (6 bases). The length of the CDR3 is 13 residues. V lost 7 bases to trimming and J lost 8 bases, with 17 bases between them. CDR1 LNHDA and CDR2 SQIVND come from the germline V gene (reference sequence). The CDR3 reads CASTRGGLYGYTF. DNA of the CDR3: TGTGCCAGTACAAGGGGGGGGCTCTACGGCTACACCTTC.

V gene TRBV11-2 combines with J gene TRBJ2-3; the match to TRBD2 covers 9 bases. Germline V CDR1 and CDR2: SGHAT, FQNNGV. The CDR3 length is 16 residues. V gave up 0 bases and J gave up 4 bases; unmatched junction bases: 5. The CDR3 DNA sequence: TGTGCCAGCAGCTTAGATAGCGGGAGCGGCGCAGATACGCAGTATTTT. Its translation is CASSLDSGSGADTQYF.